Described below is a single TCR beta chain sequence and its context. The sample comes from a study of blood T cell repertoires in COVID-19. For the study at large: Sources were T cells, B-cell-depleted T cells, or PBMCs; the material itself was cDNA or gDNA.

The germline V gene has CDR1 MGHRA and CDR2 YSYEKL. Trimming removed 3 bases from V and 3 bases from J; junction bases left unmatched: 6. The CDR3 runs 16 residues. Enrolment of Seattle patients took place during active infection, and they were followed longitudinally. Original handling: Quantification of nucleated cells was approximated via reference gene primer amplification. Profiling relied on immunoSEQ multiplex PCR, and the TCRdb table lists in-frame clones only, not all of them. V and J calls and clone size are given by that table; D and trimming were obtained from the DNA. Here the sample spans 250,000 to 400,000 clones, about 87% being singletons.

V and J are TRBV4-1 and TRBJ2-3, with 10 positions matching TRBD2. The receptor's source is a woman aged 25 to 39 with COVID-19, enrolled during active disease. The specimen sequenced was peripheral blood. This CDR3 is CASSQRGLATTDTQYF. CDR3 DNA: TGCGCCAGCAGCCAGAGGGGACTAGCGACGACAGATACGCAGTATTTT.